These 24 T cell receptor beta chains originate from one sample sequenced in a study of OX40 agonist ivuxolimab in advanced cancers. Repertoires were generated with immunoSEQ multiplex PCR, while TCRdb's copy carries only in-frame clones and drops some. Here the sample spans 30,000 to 35,000 clones, 70% to 90% being singletons. Sample: CD4+ or CD8+ T cells sorted from blood, taken in a trial of the OX40 agonist ivuxolimab. The receptors here all came from an adult with an advanced solid tumor such as melanoma, head and neck, liver or kidney cancer.

The chain recombines TRBV4-3 with TRBJ1-2; D is unclear. V lost 4 bases, J lost 0 bases, and 9 bases lay in between. This CDR3 has 14 residues. Germline V gene lookup returns CDR1 LGHNA and CDR2 YSLEER. CDR3 nucleotides: TGCGCCAGCAGCCGAGCGGGGTCTAACTATGGCTACACCTTC. Its protein product is CASSRAGSNYGYTF.

The V and J genes are TRBV9 and TRBJ2-2; D is possibly TRBD1 (6 bases). The CDR3 loop spans 15 amino acids. CDR1 is SGDLS, CDR2 YYNGEE, per germline. V lost 5 bases to trimming and J lost 2 bases, with 13 bases between them. The CDR3 here is CASRGAGENTGELFF. The CDR3 DNA is TGTGCCAGCAGGGGAGCAGGGGAAAACACCGGGGAGCTGTTTTTT.

This clone was counted a single time. The chain carries TRBV7-8 and TRBJ1-4, with 8 bases fitting TRBD1. Looked up from germline, CDR1 is SGHVS and CDR2 is FQNEAQ. CDR3 length: 15 residues. J lost 3 bases, V lost 4 bases, and 4 bases had no gene match. The CDR3 is CASSSRQGPNEKLFF. The CDR3 DNA reads as TGTGCCAGCAGCTCCAGACAGGGGCCTAATGAAAAACTGTTTTTT.

The sample holds one count of this clone. V is TRBV19 and J is TRBJ2-7; TRBD1 is a possible D gene (5 bases). The CDR3 runs 15 residues. CDR1 and CDR2 (germline): LNHDA, SQIVND (reference sequence). V lost 3 bases and J lost 4, with 16 bases in between. The CDR3 DNA reads TGTGCCAGTAGTATTTCTGCTGGGGCTCCTTACGAGCAGTACTTC. Residues: CASSISAGAPYEQYF. Complete variable domain (other parts from reference TRBV19 and TRBJ2-7): DGGITQSPKYLFRKEGQNVTLSCEQNLNHDAMYWYRQDPGQGLRLIYYSQIVNDFQKGDIAEGYSVSREKKESFPLTVTSAQKNPTAFYLCASSISAGAPYEQYFGPGTRLTVT.

The chain has TRBV7-9 and TRBJ1-1, with D unclear. Trimming stripped 5 bases from V and 6 bases from J, with 10 bases between. The CDR3 sequence is 12 residues long. Germline CDR1 is SEHNR and CDR2 is FQNEAQ (reference sequence). CDR3 in DNA: TGTGCCAGCAGCCTCCACGAGGCTGAAGCTTTCTTT. It encodes CASSLHEAEAFF.

This chain connects TRBV27 to TRBJ1-2, with 10 positions matching TRBD1. Germline trimming cut 5 bases from V and 7 bases from J; bases unmatched to any gene: 4. The CDR3 loop spans 13 amino acids. The germline V gene encodes CDR1 MNHEY and CDR2 SMNVEV (reference sequence). The CDR3 sequence is CASSHRDRGGYTF. In DNA form, the CDR3 reads TGTGCCAGCAGTCACCGGGACAGGGGTGGCTACACCTTC.

The V call is TRBV2, the J call TRBJ2-7, with 8 bases lining up with TRBD1. This CDR3 has 13 amino acids. Germline V gene lookup returns CDR1 SNHLY and CDR2 FYNNEI. The V segment lost 7 bases and the J segment 2 bases; nucleotides outside the gene matches: 4. The CDR3 sequence: CASKGQDTYEQYF. CDR3 bases: TGTGCCAGCAAGGGACAGGACACCTACGAGCAGTACTTC.

The chain carries TRBV4-2 and TRBJ2-7; unclear D gene. V was pared by 0 bases and J by 6 bases, with 12 bases between. Germline values: CDR1 LGHNA, CDR2 YNFKEQ. This CDR3 is built from 14 residues. CDR3 bases: TGTGCCAGCAGCCAAGATATAGCAAGGAGCGAGCAGTACTTC. Translating gives CASSQDIARSEQYF.

The chain is built from TRBV27 and TRBJ1-5; the D gene is possibly TRBD1 (6 bases). V lost 2 bases and J lost 5, with 7 bases in between. The CDR3 contains 13 residues. CDR1 MNHEY and CDR2 SMNVEV come from the germline V gene (reference sequence). DNA for the CDR3: TGTGCCAGCAGTTTAAGGGGGGATCAGCCCCAGCATTTT. Translated: CASSLRGDQPQHF.

The chain employs TRBV4-1 and TRBJ2-3; possible D gene TRBD1, 6 bases. Germline assignment: CDR1 MGHRA and CDR2 YSYEKL. The V gene lost 2 bases and the J gene lost 0 bases, with 12 bases spanning the gap. The CDR3 is 16 amino acids. CDR3 bases: TGCGCCAGCAGCCAAACCGACAGGACGAGCACAGATACGCAGTATTTT. It yields the protein CASSQTDRTSTDTQYF.

This sequence joins TRBV28 and TRBJ1-1, with D perhaps TRBD1 (5 bases). The CDR3 is made up of 14 amino acids. In germline, CDR1 is MDHEN, CDR2 SYDVKM. The germline V and J ends were trimmed by 2 bases and 5 bases, with 12 bases remaining between them. The CDR3 spells CASSLGGGGTEAFF. Written as DNA, the CDR3 is TGTGCCAGCAGTTTAGGGGGTGGTGGGACTGAAGCTTTCTTT.

The chain couples TRBV5-6 to TRBJ2-7, with 7 positions matching TRBD1. V shed 10 bases and J 1 base; nucleotides not matched to a gene: 11. The CDR3 has 14 amino acids. Germline V gene data show CDR1 as SGHDT and CDR2 as YYEEEE. The CDR3 sequence is CASQRGPGSYEQYF. Here the CDR3 DNA reads TGTGCCTCGCAGAGGGGGCCGGGGTCCTACGAGCAGTACTTC.

This clone was picked up a small number of times. The genes are TRBV5-1 and TRBJ2-7; 9 nucleotides agree with TRBD1. CDR3 size: 17 residues. The germline V gene encodes CDR1 SGHRS and CDR2 YFSETQ. With V trimmed by 0 bases and J by 5 bases, 12 bases remained unmatched. The CDR3 spells CASSLGLQGAAGNEQYF. In DNA, the CDR3 is TGCGCCAGCAGCTTGGGCCTACAGGGGGCGGCAGGGAACGAGCAGTACTTC.

This chain uses TRBV13 with TRBJ2-1; D unclear. The germline V gene has CDR1 PRHDT and CDR2 FYEKMQ (reference sequence). V lost 3 bases, J lost 1 base, and 7 bases lay in between. This CDR3 region has 14 residues. In DNA form, the CDR3 reads TGTGCCAGCAGCTTGTTCATGTCCTACAATGAGCAGTTCTTC. This gives the protein CASSLFMSYNEQFF.

This chain joins TRBV6-1 and TRBJ1-5, with no clear D. The CDR3 contains 15 residues. Germline lookup yields CDR1 MNHNS and CDR2 SASEGT. Trimming removed 5 bases at V and 1 base at J, with 12 bases between. The CDR3 nucleotides read TGTGCCAGCAGTCCCCAGGACGGGAGCAATCAGCCCCAGCATTTT. Translating it yields CASSPQDGSNQPQHF.

This clone has only one observation. The chain uses TRBV4-1 and TRBJ1-5; D uncertain. This CDR3 spans 14 amino acids. Germline V gene lookup returns CDR1 MGHRA and CDR2 YSYEKL. Trimming removed 3 bases from V and 10 bases from J, with 16 bases in between. The CDR3 spells CASSQTREIEPQHF. DNA for the CDR3: TGCGCCAGCAGCCAGACCCGGGAAATAGAACCCCAGCATTTT.

The V and J genes are TRBV12-5 and TRBJ2-4, with no clear D. Looked up from germline, CDR1 is LGHNT and CDR2 is FRNRAP. Trimming pared 5 bases from V and 6 bases from J, leaving 5 bases between. The CDR3 consists of 11 residues. Here the CDR3 reads CASGVRNIQYF. The DNA for the CDR3 is TGTGCTAGTGGTGTACGAAACATTCAGTACTTC.

The gene calls are TRBV4-1 and TRBJ2-2; 8 nucleotides match TRBD2. This CDR3 is 15 amino acids long. J gave up 8 bases and V 5 bases, and 10 bases lay outside the gene matches. The germline CDR1 and CDR2 sequences are MGHRA and YSYEKL. CDR3 bases: TGCGCCAGCAGCGCAGGAGGAAGCGGGAGAGGGGAGCTGTTTTTT. It yields the protein CASSAGGSGRGELFF.

The V gene is TRBV30, the J gene TRBJ2-5; D gene unclear. Germline V gene lookup returns CDR1 GTSNPN and CDR2 SVGIG (reference sequence). This CDR3 spans 12 amino acids. Trimming removed 0 bases at V and 4 bases at J, with 6 bases between. For the CDR3, the DNA is TGTGCCTGGAGTGTACTGGGAGAGACCCAGTACTTC. This translates into CAWSVLGETQYF.

J is TRBJ2-2 and V is TRBV27; no definite D call. Germline CDR1 is MNHEY and CDR2 is SMNVEV (reference sequence). V lost 4 bases and J 4 bases, leaving 1 base between the germline ends. The CDR3 consists of 11 residues. The chain's CDR3 is CASSSTGELFF. The CDR3, as DNA: TGTGCCAGCAGTTCCACCGGGGAGCTGTTTTTT.

This chain connects TRBV13 to TRBJ1-4; TRBD1 agrees at 7 bases. Germline V CDR1 and CDR2: PRHDT, FYEKMQ (reference sequence). V lost 2 bases, J lost 0 bases, and 3 bases stayed unmatched. This CDR3 has 16 amino acids. The CDR3 sequence: CASSLRQGATNEKLFF. Here the CDR3 DNA reads TGTGCCAGCAGCTTAAGGCAGGGGGCAACTAATGAAAAACTGTTTTTT.

This clone was recorded a few times. This chain uses TRBV7-2 with TRBJ1-1; D is possibly TRBD1 (5 bases). The length of the CDR3 is 13 residues. Trimming cost V 3 bases and J 4 bases, with 9 bases left between them. Germline loops: CDR1 SGHTA, CDR2 FQGNSA. In nucleotides, the CDR3 is TGTGCCAGCAGCTTCAGGGAGGGCACTGAAGCTTTCTTT. Translated: CASSFREGTEAFF.

The chain couples TRBV27 to TRBJ2-1; D might be TRBD1 (6 bases). This CDR3 has 13 residues. Germline CDR1 reads MNHEY; CDR2 reads SMNVEV (reference sequence). V was clipped by 8 bases and J by 6 bases, with 14 bases between them. The CDR3 is CASRVGASNEQFF. Written as DNA, the CDR3 is TGTGCCAGCCGCGTGGGGGCGAGCAATGAGCAGTTCTTC.

This chain links TRBV27 with TRBJ2-7, with D unresolved. This CDR3 contains 14 residues. The germline V gene encodes CDR1 MNHEY and CDR2 SMNVEV (reference sequence). The ends were cut back, 4 bases at V and 3 bases at J, with 13 bases in the middle. The CDR3 sequence: CASSSRSKGYEQYF. The DNA for the CDR3 is TGTGCCAGCAGTTCTCGATCAAAGGGCTACGAGCAGTACTTC.